Below are 21 T cell receptor beta chains sequenced from a single sample in a study of blood T cell repertoires in COVID-19 (dated by TCRdb to the early 2020s). The method was the immunoSEQ multiplex PCR assay. The source is immuneACCESS, and TCRdb retained only in-frame sequences with V and J called. Part of the clones is not carried over; for the studies checked, unresolved V genes explain less than half of this, and the remainder is unexplained. For this sample there are about 34,000 clones; around nine tenths appear just once. The leading ten clones occupy roughly an eighth of the sample. Sample: peripheral blood. These receptor sequences come from a human donor with active COVID-19. The donor label of this sample is uncertain.

V is TRBV2 and J is TRBJ2-2, with a possible D match to TRBD1 (5 bases). The CDR3 contains 16 residues. Trimming pared 2 bases from V and 6 bases from J, leaving 16 bases between. From germline, CDR1 is SNHLY and CDR2 FYNNEI. The CDR3, as DNA: TGTGCCAGCAGTGAACCCAGTCGGTTGGGGCCCGGGGAGCTGTTTTTT. It encodes CASSEPSRLGPGELFF. The whole variable domain, remainder taken from reference TRBV2 and TRBJ2-2, is EPEVTQTPSHQVTQMGQEVILRCVPISNHLYFYWYRQILGQKVEFLVSFYNNEISEKSEIFDDQFSVERPDGSNFTLKIRSTKLEDSAMYFCASSEPSRLGPGELFFGEGSRLTVL.

This clone occurred a few times. The V gene is TRBV11-2, the J gene TRBJ2-1, with unresolved D. The germline CDR1 and CDR2 sequences are SGHAT and FQNNGV. V dropped 1 base and J dropped 6 bases, with 10 bases sitting between them. CDR3 size: 14 residues. This chain's CDR3 is CASSLGRSANEQFF. The CDR3, as DNA: TGTGCCAGCAGCTTAGGGAGATCAGCCAATGAGCAGTTCTTC.

The table lists this clone with a few counts. The chain couples TRBV5-6 to TRBJ2-7; weak D call: TRBD1 (6 bases). V lost 1 base and J lost 1, with 6 bases in between. From germline, CDR1 is SGHDT and CDR2 YYEEEE. This CDR3 has 13 residues. CDR3 in amino acids: CASSLTGSYEQYF. Here the CDR3 DNA reads TGTGCCAGCAGCTTGACAGGGTCCTACGAGCAGTACTTC.

This clone appeared a few times. The rearrangement joins TRBV7-9 to TRBJ1-2; maybe TRBD1 (5 bases). CDR3 size: 14 residues. V lost 3 bases to trimming and J lost 7 bases, with 15 bases between them. CDR1 is SEHNR and CDR2 is FQNEAQ in the germline V gene (reference sequence). The CDR3 DNA is TGTGCCAGCAGCTTCCAGGACTTCGGGGGTGGCTACACCTTC. This sequence encodes CASSFQDFGGGYTF.

This sequence joins TRBV6-2 or TRBV6-3 and TRBJ1-2; TRBD1 matches at 9 bases. CDR1 and CDR2 (germline): MNHEY, SVGEGT. The CDR3 has 15 residues. Trimming at V came to 6 bases and at J to 6 bases, leaving 11 bases not matched to a gene. The CDR3, as DNA: TGTGCCAGCAGCCACAACAGGGGGCGCGAAGATGGCTACACCTTC. Protein sequence: CASSHNRGREDGYTF.

This chain uses TRBV5-4 with TRBJ2-7, with no clear D. The germline gives CDR1 SGHNT, CDR2 YYREEE (reference sequence). The CDR3 covers 14 residues. V was shortened by 0 bases and J by 2 bases, with 9 bases between the two germline ends. CDR3 sequence reads: CASSLGASAYEQYF. The CDR3 DNA sequence: TGTGCCAGCAGCTTGGGTGCCTCGGCCTACGAGCAGTACTTC. The whole variable domain, filled in from reference TRBV5-4 and TRBJ2-7, reads ETGVTQSPTHLIKTRGQQVTLRCSSQSGHNTVSWYQQALGQGPQFIFQYYREEENGRGNFPPRFSGLQFPNYSSELNVNALELDDSALYLCASSLGASAYEQYFGPGTRLTVT.

V and J are TRBV4-3 and TRBJ2-5; 10 bases fit TRBD2. This CDR3 contains 17 residues. Losses at the gene ends were 1 base for V and 2 bases for J; bases not matched to a gene: 7. Germline V gives CDR1 LGHNA, CDR2 YSLEER. CDR3 in DNA: TGCGCCAGCAGCCAAGGGGTAGTAGCGGGGGGACAAGAGACCCAGTACTTC. It is translated as CASSQGVVAGGQETQYF.

V gene TRBV5-4 combines with J gene TRBJ2-1; 10 bases agree with TRBD2. The CDR3 is made up of 14 amino acids. The germline CDR1 and CDR2 sequences are SGHNT and YYREEE (reference sequence). V was clipped by 7 bases and J by 7 bases; unmatched bases: 8. The DNA of the CDR3 is TGTGCCAGCGGAAGCGGGGGGGATATGAATGAGCAGTTCTTC. It encodes CASGSGGDMNEQFF. The entire variable domain, with the rest obtained from reference TRBV5-4 and TRBJ2-1, is as follows: ETGVTQSPTHLIKTRGQQVTLRCSSQSGHNTVSWYQQALGQGPQFIFQYYREEENGRGNFPPRFSGLQFPNYSSELNVNALELDDSALYLCASGSGGDMNEQFFGPGTRLTVL.

The V and J genes are TRBV5-8 and TRBJ1-3; the match to TRBD1 covers 9 bases. Germline V lookup: CDR1 SGHTS, CDR2 YDEGEE. This CDR3 is built from 17 residues. Germline trimming cut 0 bases from V and 8 bases from J; bases unmatched to any gene: 12. The CDR3 coding sequence is TGTGCCAGCAGCTTGGGAGGGACAGGGTTTGCTTCGGACACCATATATTTT. This codes for CASSLGGTGFASDTIYF.

The chain couples TRBV2 to TRBJ1-1, with D unclear. V was shortened by 7 bases and J by 4 bases, with 16 bases between the two germline ends. CDR3 size: 14 residues. Per the germline V gene, CDR1 is SNHLY and CDR2 is FYNNEI. The CDR3 protein is CASIFRASSTEAFF. CDR3 nucleotides: TGTGCCAGCATTTTCCGAGCATCAAGCACTGAAGCTTTCTTT.

The chain carries TRBV4-3 and TRBJ2-7; 9 nucleotides agree with TRBD2. Germline V CDR1 and CDR2: LGHNA, YSLEER. This CDR3 has 15 residues. Trimming took 0 bases from V and 2 from J; bases not matched to a gene: 2. The CDR3 DNA reads TGCGCCAGCAGCCAAGATCTAGCGGGGACCTACGAGCAGTACTTC. Translating gives CASSQDLAGTYEQYF.

The V gene is TRBV21-1, the J gene TRBJ1-6; the table's D call, TRBD1, was not checked against the DNA. TRBV21-1 is deemed a pseudogene. CDR3 size: 19 residues. DNA of the CDR3: TGTGCCAGCCAGAATCCGGACAGGGAAACGAGCTCCTATAATTCACCCCTCCACTTT. Amino acids: CASQNPDRETSSYNSPLHF.

This rearrangement joins TRBV6-4 to TRBJ1-1, with 9 bases matching TRBD1. Unmatched junction bases numbered 5, after V lost 6 bases and J lost 0 bases. The CDR3 contains 15 residues. Germline V CDR1 and CDR2: MRHNA, SNTAGT. The DNA of the CDR3 is TGTGCCAGCAGACTACAGGGGGCCCTGAACACTGAAGCTTTCTTT. Protein product: CASRLQGALNTEAFF.

This clone was seen a single time. The genes are TRBV7-8 and TRBJ2-7, with D perhaps matching TRBD1 (5 bases). Between the trimmed V and J ends, which lost 4 bases and 2 bases, there was a span of 21 bases. The germline V gene encodes CDR1 SGHVS and CDR2 FQNEAQ. The CDR3 runs 17 residues. In DNA form, the CDR3 reads TGTGCCAGCAGCTCTGGATCGGCAGGGTTAGTCGCCTACGAGCAGTACTTC. Its protein is CASSSGSAGLVAYEQYF.

The chain has TRBV5-1 and TRBJ1-2, with D unresolved. Trimming pared 2 bases from V and 4 bases from J, leaving 9 bases between. The CDR3 length is 13 residues. CDR1 is SGHRS and CDR2 is YFSETQ in the germline V gene. CDR3 nucleotide sequence: TGCGCCAGCAGCTTTGGCAGGCTCTATGGCTACACCTTC. It codes for CASSFGRLYGYTF.

V usage is TRBV5-1 and J usage is TRBJ2-1, with D possibly TRBD2 on 5 matching bases. Between the trimmed V and J ends, which lost 4 bases and 6 bases, there was a span of 11 bases. CDR3 length: 13 residues. The V gene's germline CDR1 is SGHRS and CDR2 YFSETQ. The CDR3 sequence is CASSQTSGNEQFF. CDR3 sequence (DNA): TGCGCCAGCAGCCAGACAAGCGGCAATGAGCAGTTCTTC.

This clone was seen once. The chain joins TRBV2 to TRBJ2-7; D might be TRBD2 (6 bases). Trimming removed 6 bases from V and 3 bases from J, with 21 bases in between. The CDR3 consists of 16 residues. Germline lookup yields CDR1 SNHLY and CDR2 FYNNEI. The CDR3 nucleotides read TGTGCCAGCAGCCTCCCCGGGGGAGGACTCATCTACGAGCAGTACTTC. Translated, it gives CASSLPGGGLIYEQYF.

The chain employs TRBV11-2 and TRBJ1-2; TRBD1 matches at 7 bases. The trim removed 1 base at V and 3 bases at J, leaving 5 bases unmatched. Germline CDR1 is SGHAT and CDR2 is FQNNGV. The CDR3 length is 15 residues. CDR3 DNA: TGTGCCAGCAGCTTAGGGAGGGGGCGCGACTATGGCTACACCTTC. Encoded protein: CASSLGRGRDYGYTF.

This rearrangement joins TRBV6-1 to TRBJ2-6, with TRBD2 as a possible D gene (5 bases). Germline CDR1 reads MNHNS; CDR2 reads SASEGT. Trimming took 4 bases from V and 0 from J, leaving 10 bases between them. CDR3 size: 16 residues. CDR3 protein: CASSGVAFSGANVLTF. The CDR3 DNA reads TGTGCCAGCAGTGGGGTAGCGTTCTCTGGGGCCAACGTCCTGACTTTC.

The CDR3 is CASSWGLAGNTGELFF. The CDR3 region has the DNA TGTGCCAGCAGCTGGGGACTAGCGGGGAACACCGGGGAGCTGTTTTTT. The chain is built from TRBV3-1 (or the pseudogene TRBV3-2) and TRBJ2-2; TRBD2 matches 12 bases. CDR1 LGHDT and CDR2 YNNKEL come from the germline V gene (reference sequence). This CDR3 has 16 residues. V shed 5 bases and J 1 base; nucleotides not matched to a gene: 2.

DNA of the CDR3: TGCGCCAGCAGCGCCGGGACACTCTACGAGCAGTACTTC. This translates into CASSAGTLYEQYF. V gene TRBV4-1 combines with J gene TRBJ2-7; maybe TRBD1 (6 bases). V lost 5 bases and J lost 3, with 11 bases in between. Germline CDR1 and CDR2: MGHRA and YSYEKL. This CDR3 comprises 13 residues.